Shown below are 14 T cell receptor beta chains from a single sample sequenced in a study of blood T cell repertoires in COVID-19. Sequencing used immunoSEQ multiplex PCR; TCRdb keeps in-frame clones, though not all of them. Of roughly 63,000 clones in the sample, more than 80% are singletons; the top ten hold 1.4%. The sequencing sample was made of peripheral blood. These receptors were obtained from a man aged 55-75 years with acute or convalescent COVID-19.

The rearrangement uses TRBV7-9 and TRBJ2-2, with 7 nucleotides matching TRBD2. This CDR3 is built from 15 residues. Unmatched junction bases numbered 7, after V lost 5 bases and J lost 4 bases. In germline, CDR1 is SEHNR, CDR2 FQNEAQ (reference sequence). CDR3 in amino acids: CASSPGGRVTGELFF. The CDR3 nucleotides read TGTGCCAGCAGCCCGGGGGGACGGGTCACCGGGGAGCTGTTTTTT.

The CDR3 bases are TGTGCCAGCAGCTTGTTAGCGGGAGGGCCCGATTTCACAGATACGCAGTATTTT. This encodes CASSLLAGGPDFTDTQYF. The chain employs TRBV7-9 and TRBJ2-3; 11 bases match TRBD2. The junction had 10 bases not matched to a gene; V was cut back by 3 bases and J by 2 bases. CDR1 SEHNR and CDR2 FQNEAQ come from the germline V gene (reference sequence). The CDR3 covers 18 residues.

The V call is TRBV11-3, the J call TRBJ1-1, with 8 bases identical to TRBD1. CDR1 SGHNT and CDR2 YENEEA come from the germline V gene. After removal of 5 bases from V and 1 base from J, the junction contained 6 bases not matched to a gene. CDR3 size: 15 residues. CDR3 coding DNA: TGTGCCAGCAGCCCAGGACAGGGAACGAACACTGAAGCTTTCTTT. Its translation: CASSPGQGTNTEAFF.

This chain uses TRBV19 with TRBJ1-2; D is perhaps TRBD1 (6 bases). The ends were cut back, 5 bases at V and 5 bases at J, with 12 bases in the middle. CDR3 length: 13 amino acids. CDR1 is LNHDA and CDR2 is SQIVND in the germline V gene (reference sequence). The CDR3 DNA sequence: TGTGCCAGTAGTCCTCTGGACAGATATGGCTACACCTTC. It specifies CASSPLDRYGYTF.

Comments on this clone: One end of the junction is discordant with germline, which a read error may explain. The rearrangement uses TRBV2 and TRBJ2-7; D might be TRBD2 (6 bases). This CDR3 is built from 14 residues. Germline loops: CDR1 SNHLY, CDR2 FYNNEI. The CDR3 loop is CASREVASVDEQYF. CDR3 in DNA: TGTGCCAGCAGGGAAGTAGCTAGCGTGGACGAGCAGTACTTC. The entire variable domain, with the rest obtained from reference TRBV2 and TRBJ2-7, is as follows: EPEVTQTPSHQVTQMGQEVILRCVPISNHLYFYWYRQILGQKVEFLVSFYNNEISEKSEIFDDQFSVERPDGSNFTLKIRSTKLEDSAMYFCASREVASVDEQYFGPGTRLTVT.

This clone was counted once. V usage is TRBV19 and J usage is TRBJ2-3; the match to TRBD2 covers 8 bases. CDR3 length equals 15 residues. Germline CDR1 is LNHDA and CDR2 is SQIVND (reference sequence). V lost 7 bases and J lost 0; bases outside the gene matches: 6. The CDR3 sequence: CASTFLAGSTDTQYF. In nucleotides, the CDR3 is TGTGCCAGTACCTTTTTAGCGGGAAGCACAGATACGCAGTATTTT.

This clone was seen just once. The CDR3 protein is CASSFDAGNNEQFF. The CDR3 DNA reads TGTGCCAGCAGCTTTGATGCGGGCAACAATGAGCAGTTCTTC. The chain carries TRBV7-9 and TRBJ2-1, with a weak D call TRBD2 (5 bases). The V and J ends lost 3 bases and 5 bases respectively, with 11 bases between them. CDR3 size: 14 residues. Germline V gives CDR1 SEHNR, CDR2 FQNEAQ (reference sequence).

The rearrangement joins TRBV29-1 to TRBJ2-5; perhaps TRBD1 as D (6 bases). V lost 5 bases, J lost 5 bases, and 15 bases lay in between. From germline, CDR1 is SQVTM and CDR2 ANQGSEA. This CDR3 contains 13 residues. Here the CDR3 reads CSVTQGSRETQYF. CDR3 bases: TGCAGCGTTACCCAGGGGAGTAGGGAGACCCAGTACTTC.

The chain uses TRBV30 and TRBJ1-5; perhaps TRBD1 as D (6 bases). The CDR3 is 18 amino acids. V lost 1 base to trimming and J lost 0 bases, with 19 bases between them. In germline, CDR1 is GTSNPN, CDR2 SVGIG (reference sequence). CDR3 in amino acids: CAWSAPAGAAYSNQPQHF. DNA for the CDR3: TGTGCCTGGAGTGCCCCAGCGGGGGCGGCTTATAGCAATCAGCCCCAGCATTTT. The variable domain in full, completed from reference TRBV30 and TRBJ1-5, reads SQTIHQWPATLVQPVGSPLSLECTVEGTSNPNLYWYRQAAGRGLQLLFYSVGIGQISSEVPQNLSASRPQDRQFILSSKKLLLSDSGFYLCAWSAPAGAAYSNQPQHFGDGTRLSIL.

The chain carries TRBV5-1 and TRBJ2-1; TRBD1 matches 8 bases. V trimming: 4 bases; J trimming: 1 base; junction bases outside the gene matches: 7. The CDR3 is 16 amino acids. Per germline, CDR1 SGHRS and CDR2 YFSETQ. CDR3 amino acids: CASSPTGERSYNEQFF. The CDR3 DNA reads TGCGCCAGCAGCCCGACAGGGGAAAGGTCCTACAATGAGCAGTTCTTC.

J is TRBJ1-5 and V is TRBV7-2, with no clear D. The CDR3 length is 17 residues. CDR1 and CDR2 from the germline V gene are SGHTA and FQGNSA. Trimming stripped 1 base from V and 2 bases from J, with 15 bases between. The CDR3, as DNA: TGTGCCAGCAGCTTAGTACTTGGAGGGTCGGGCAATCAGCCCCAGCATTTT. It codes for CASSLVLGGSGNQPQHF.

Only one count was recorded for this clone. The rearrangement uses TRBV18 and TRBJ2-3; D may be TRBD2 (6 bases). This CDR3 region has 18 residues. Germline-derived CDR1 and CDR2 are KGHSH and LQKENI. V lost 2 bases and J 0 bases, leaving 18 bases between the germline ends. As DNA, the CDR3 is TGTGCCAGCTCACCATCATCGACGGGAGCCTCTAGCACAGATACGCAGTATTTT. Its translation: CASSPSSTGASSTDTQYF.

This sequence joins TRBV10-3 and TRBJ1-2; D not resolved. Germline V gives CDR1 ENHRY, CDR2 SYGVKD. V was trimmed by 4 bases and J by 3 bases, leaving 9 bases between them. This CDR3 comprises 13 residues. CDR3 amino acids: CAISGDTDYGYTF. The DNA of the CDR3 is TGTGCCATCAGTGGTGACACTGACTATGGCTACACCTTC.

V gene TRBV5-4 combines with J gene TRBJ1-4; D gene ambiguous. Trimming removed 4 bases from V and 0 bases from J, with 7 bases in between. The germline CDR1 and CDR2 sequences are SGHNT and YYREEE (reference sequence). This CDR3 region has 14 residues. CDR3 DNA sequence: TGTGCCAGCAGCCGGAGAGCAACTAATGAAAAACTGTTTTTT. It codes for CASSRRATNEKLFF.